This T cell receptor (beta chain) was found in a study of cytomegalovirus exposure and HLA in healthy donors. Study-level findings and limits: Researchers reported in a later analysis that a missense DCLRE1C variant was tied to TCR beta V- and J-gene trimming.

60 Vbeta and 13 Jbeta primers were used in PCR. Clones were sequenced by immunoSEQ multiplex PCR, and TCRdb holds only the in-frame ones, with some missing. The data show some 150,000 clones, around 72% seen once. V lost 2 bases and J lost 3; bases outside the gene matches: 0. Germline V gene lookup returns CDR1 MNHNS and CDR2 SASEGT. CDR3 size: 13 residues. As regards this clone: Its antigen is not known.

The origin of this receptor is a middle-aged man in good health and CMV-seronegative. This chain links TRBV6-1 with TRBJ2-5; 7 bases fit TRBD1. Material: PBMCs. CDR3 loop: CASSEQGEETQYF. The CDR3 DNA reads as TGTGCCAGCAGTGAACAGGGGGAAGAGACCCAGTACTTC.